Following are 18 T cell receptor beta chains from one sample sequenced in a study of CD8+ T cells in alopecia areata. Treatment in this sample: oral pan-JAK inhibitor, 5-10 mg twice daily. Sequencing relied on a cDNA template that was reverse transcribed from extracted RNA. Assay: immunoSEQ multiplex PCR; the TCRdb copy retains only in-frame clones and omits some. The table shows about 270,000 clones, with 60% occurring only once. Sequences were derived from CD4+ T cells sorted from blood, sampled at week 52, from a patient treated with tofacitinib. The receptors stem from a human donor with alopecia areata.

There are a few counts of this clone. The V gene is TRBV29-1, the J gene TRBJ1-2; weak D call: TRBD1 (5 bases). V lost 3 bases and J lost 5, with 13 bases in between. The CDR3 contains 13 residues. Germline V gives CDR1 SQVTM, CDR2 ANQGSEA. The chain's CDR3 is CSVDVGTGYGYTF. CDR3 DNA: TGCAGCGTTGATGTCGGGACGGGGTATGGCTACACCTTC. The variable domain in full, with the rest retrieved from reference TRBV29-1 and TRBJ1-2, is SAVISQKPSRDICQRGTSLTIQCQVDSQVTMMFWYRQQPGQSLTLIATANQGSEATYESGFVIDKFPISRPNLTFSTLTVSNMSPEDSSIYLCSVDVGTGYGYTFGSGTRLTVV.

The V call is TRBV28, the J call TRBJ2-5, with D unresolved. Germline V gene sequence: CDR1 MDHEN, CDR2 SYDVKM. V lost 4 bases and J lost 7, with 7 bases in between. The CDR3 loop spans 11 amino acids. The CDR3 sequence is CASSSPGTQYF. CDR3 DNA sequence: TGTGCCAGCAGTTCCCCAGGGACCCAGTACTTC.

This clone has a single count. CDR3 nucleotide sequence: TGTGCCAGCAGCGTAGGCTGGGGGACCTACGAGCAGTACTTC. Translating it yields CASSVGWGTYEQYF. The J gene is TRBJ2-7, the V gene TRBV9; D could derive from TRBD1 or TRBD2 (5 bases each). The V gene's germline CDR1 is SGDLS and CDR2 YYNGEE. CDR3 length: 14 amino acids. The germline V and J ends were trimmed by 0 bases and 2 bases, with 9 bases remaining between them.

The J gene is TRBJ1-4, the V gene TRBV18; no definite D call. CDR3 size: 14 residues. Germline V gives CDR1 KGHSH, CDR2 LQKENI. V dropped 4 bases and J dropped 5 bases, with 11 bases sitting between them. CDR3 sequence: CASSLPHWNEKLFF. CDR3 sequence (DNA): TGTGCCAGCTCACTCCCTCATTGGAATGAAAAACTGTTTTTT.

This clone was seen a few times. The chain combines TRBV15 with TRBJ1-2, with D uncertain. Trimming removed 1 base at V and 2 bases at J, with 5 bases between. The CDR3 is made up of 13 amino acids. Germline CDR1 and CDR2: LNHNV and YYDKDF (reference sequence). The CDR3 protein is CATSRGGNYGYTF. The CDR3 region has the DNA TGTGCCACCAGCAGAGGAGGGAACTATGGCTACACCTTC. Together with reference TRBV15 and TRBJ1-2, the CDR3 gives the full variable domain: DAMVIQNPRYQVTQFGKPVTLSCSQTLNHNVMYWYQQKSSQAPKLLFHYYDKDFNNEADTPDNFQSRRPNTSFCFLDIRSPGLGDTAMYLCATSRGGNYGYTFGSGTRLTVV.

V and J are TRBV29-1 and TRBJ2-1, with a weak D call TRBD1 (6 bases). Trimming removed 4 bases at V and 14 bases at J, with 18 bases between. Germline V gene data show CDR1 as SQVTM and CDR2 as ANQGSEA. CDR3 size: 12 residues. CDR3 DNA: TGCAGCGTTGTAGGGGGAAGAAGGGTGGAGTTCTTC. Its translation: CSVVGGRRVEFF.

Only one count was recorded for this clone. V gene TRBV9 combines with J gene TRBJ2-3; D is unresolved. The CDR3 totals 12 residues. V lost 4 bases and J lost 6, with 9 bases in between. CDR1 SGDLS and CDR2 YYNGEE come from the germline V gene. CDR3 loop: CASSLQGDTQYF. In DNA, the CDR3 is TGTGCCAGCAGCCTTCAAGGGGATACGCAGTATTTT.

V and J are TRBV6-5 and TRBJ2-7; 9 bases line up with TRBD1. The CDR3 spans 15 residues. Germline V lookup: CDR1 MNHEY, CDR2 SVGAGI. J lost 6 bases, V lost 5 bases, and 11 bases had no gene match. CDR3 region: CASSPPGQGDGEQYF. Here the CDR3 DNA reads TGTGCCAGCAGTCCTCCGGGACAGGGTGACGGCGAGCAGTACTTC.

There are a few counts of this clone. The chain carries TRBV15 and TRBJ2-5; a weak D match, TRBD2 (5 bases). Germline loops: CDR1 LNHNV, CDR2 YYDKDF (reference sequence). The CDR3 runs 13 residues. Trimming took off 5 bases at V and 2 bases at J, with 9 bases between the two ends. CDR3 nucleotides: TGTGCCACCAGCGGGAGCCCTCAAGAGACCCAGTACTTC. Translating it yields CATSGSPQETQYF. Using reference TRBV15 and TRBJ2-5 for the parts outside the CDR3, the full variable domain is DAMVIQNPRYQVTQFGKPVTLSCSQTLNHNVMYWYQQKSSQAPKLLFHYYDKDFNNEADTPDNFQSRRPNTSFCFLDIRSPGLGDTAMYLCATSGSPQETQYFGPGTRLLVL.

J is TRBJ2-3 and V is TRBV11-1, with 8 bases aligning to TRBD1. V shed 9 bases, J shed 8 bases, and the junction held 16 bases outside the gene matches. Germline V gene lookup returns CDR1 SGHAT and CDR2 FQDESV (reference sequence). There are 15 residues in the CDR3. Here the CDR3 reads CASKRDRGPSGTQYF. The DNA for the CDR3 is TGTGCCAGTAAGCGTGACAGGGGCCCCTCGGGTACGCAGTATTTT.

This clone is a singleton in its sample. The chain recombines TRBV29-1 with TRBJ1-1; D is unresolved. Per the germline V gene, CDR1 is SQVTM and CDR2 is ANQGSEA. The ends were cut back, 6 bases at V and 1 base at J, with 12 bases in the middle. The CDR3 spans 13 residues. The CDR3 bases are TGCAGCGTGGGCGGCAGCGCGAACACTGAAGCTTTCTTT. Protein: CSVGGSANTEAFF.

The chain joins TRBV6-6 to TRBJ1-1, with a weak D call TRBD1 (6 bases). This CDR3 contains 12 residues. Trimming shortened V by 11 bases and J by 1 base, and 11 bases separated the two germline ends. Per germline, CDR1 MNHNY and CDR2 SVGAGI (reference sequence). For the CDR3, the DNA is TGTGCCGGGGGACAAGCGAACACTGAAGCTTTCTTT. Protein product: CAGGQANTEAFF.

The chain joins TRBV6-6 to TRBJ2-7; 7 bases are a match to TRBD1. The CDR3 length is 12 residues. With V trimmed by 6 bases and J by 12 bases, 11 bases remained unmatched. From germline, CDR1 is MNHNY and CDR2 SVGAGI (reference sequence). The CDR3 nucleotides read TGTGCCAGCAGATCCGACAGGGCCCAACTGTACTTC. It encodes CASRSDRAQLYF.

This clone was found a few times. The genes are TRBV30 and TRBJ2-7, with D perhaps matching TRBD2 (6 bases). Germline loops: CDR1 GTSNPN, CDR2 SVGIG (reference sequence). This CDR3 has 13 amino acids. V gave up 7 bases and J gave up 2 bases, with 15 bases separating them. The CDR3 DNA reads TGTGCCTCCTCCTCCGGGAGCACCTACGAGCAGTACTTC. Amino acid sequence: CASSSGSTYEQYF.

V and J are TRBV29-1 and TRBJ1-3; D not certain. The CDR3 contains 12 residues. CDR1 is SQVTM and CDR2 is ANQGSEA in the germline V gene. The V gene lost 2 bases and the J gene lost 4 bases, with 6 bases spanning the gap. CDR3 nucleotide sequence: TGCAGCGTTGAATACGGAGGAAACACCATATATTTT. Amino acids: CSVEYGGNTIYF.

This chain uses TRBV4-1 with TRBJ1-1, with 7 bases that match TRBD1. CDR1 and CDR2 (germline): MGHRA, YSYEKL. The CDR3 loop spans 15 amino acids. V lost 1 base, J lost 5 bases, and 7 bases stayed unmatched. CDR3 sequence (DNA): TGCGCCAGCAGCCAAGCCGACAGGGATGGGACTGAAGCTTTCTTT. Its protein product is CASSQADRDGTEAFF.

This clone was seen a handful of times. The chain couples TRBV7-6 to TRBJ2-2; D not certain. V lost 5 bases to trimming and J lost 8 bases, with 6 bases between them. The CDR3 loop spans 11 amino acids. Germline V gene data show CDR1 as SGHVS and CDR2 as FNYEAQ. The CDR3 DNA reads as TGTGCCAGCAGCACCATAGGGGAGCTGTTTTTT. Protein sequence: CASSTIGELFF.

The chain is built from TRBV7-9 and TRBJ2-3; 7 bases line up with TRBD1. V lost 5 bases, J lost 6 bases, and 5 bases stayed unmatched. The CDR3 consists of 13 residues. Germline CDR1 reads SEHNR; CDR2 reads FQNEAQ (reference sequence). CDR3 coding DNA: TGTGCCAGCAGCCCGTACAGGGGTGATACGCAGTATTTT. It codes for CASSPYRGDTQYF. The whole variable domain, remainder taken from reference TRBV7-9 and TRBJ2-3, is DTGVSQNPRHKITKRGQNVTFRCDPISEHNRLYWYRQTLGQGPEFLTYFQNEAQLEKSRLLSDRFSAERPKGSFSTLEIQRTEQGDSAMYLCASSPYRGDTQYFGPGTRLTVL.